A selection of T cell receptor beta chains follows, all from one sample in a study of T-cell memory formation after mild COVID-19. TCRdb independently ran MiXCR on the 5' RACE reads; one entry per CDR3 protein. The data show 350,000 to 400,000 distinct CDR3 sequences, around 20% seen once. The sample comprised PBMCs or a T cell subset sorted from them (not recorded which). The receptors were sampled from an adult woman who had mild COVID-19 (a few samples of this study predate the infection). Cell type and time point are not known. Each CDR3 is given with its conserved first and last residue. Fields, in order: V gene, J gene, clone size, D gene, CDR3 protein, CDR3 DNA. A D gene is named only where the DNA matches it firmly. Clone size is given for some rows only: seen once, a few or many times, or a class if the clone is expanded.

V gene: TRBV7-9; J gene: TRBJ2-1; clone size: -; D gene: -; CDR3 protein: CASSQYRGRYNEQFF; CDR3 DNA: TGTGCCAGCAGCCAGTACAGAGGACGGTACAATGAGCAGTTCTTC
V gene: TRBV12-3/TRBV12-4; J gene: TRBJ1-5; clone size: -; D gene: TRBD1; CDR3 protein: CASSFQGANQPQHF; CDR3 DNA: TGTGCCAGCAGTTTTCAGGGGGCCAATCAGCCCCAGCATTTT
V gene: TRBV11-2; J gene: TRBJ1-5; clone size: few; D gene: -; CDR3 protein: CASSLGPETNQPQHF; CDR3 DNA: TGTGCCAGCAGCTTAGGTCCAGAGACAAATCAGCCCCAGCATTTT
V gene: TRBV29-1; J gene: TRBJ1-4; clone size: few; D gene: -; CDR3 protein: CSASDIGRKKLFF; CDR3 DNA: TGCAGCGCGTCGGACATCGGCAGGAAAAAACTGTTTTTT
V gene: TRBV6-5; J gene: TRBJ2-1; clone size: few; D gene: TRBD2; CDR3 protein: CASSYRGRALNEQFF; CDR3 DNA: TGTGCCAGCAGTTACCGCGGGAGGGCCCTCAATGAGCAGTTCTTC
V gene: TRBV20-1; J gene: TRBJ1-4; clone size: -; D gene: TRBD1; CDR3 protein: CSANRQGSNEKLFF; CDR3 DNA: TGCAGTGCTAACCGACAGGGTTCTAATGAAAAACTGTTTTTT
V gene: TRBV6-6; J gene: TRBJ2-3; clone size: -; D gene: TRBD1; CDR3 protein: CASSYSRVWGQAGTGTRLTDTQYF; CDR3 DNA: TGTGCCAGCAGTTACTCTAGGGTCTGGGGGCAGGCGGGGACAGGGACGAGGCTTACAGATACGCAGTATTTT
V gene: TRBV7-2; J gene: TRBJ1-1; clone size: few; D gene: -; CDR3 protein: CASSLGPGGGAFF; CDR3 DNA: TGTGCCAGCAGCTTAGGGCCGGGTGGGGGAGCTTTCTTT
V gene: TRBV19; J gene: TRBJ1-2; clone size: -; D gene: TRBD1; CDR3 protein: CASSMDRWYYGYTF; CDR3 DNA: TGTGCCAGTAGTATGGACAGGTGGTACTATGGCTACACCTTC
V gene: TRBV6-5; J gene: TRBJ1-2; clone size: few; D gene: TRBD1; CDR3 protein: CASSRDRGRQGYTF; CDR3 DNA: TGTGCCAGCAGCCGGGACAGGGGGCGGCAGGGCTACACCTTC
V gene: TRBV5-1; J gene: TRBJ2-7; clone size: -; D gene: TRBD2; CDR3 protein: CASSSSGSGEQYF; CDR3 DNA: TGCGCCAGCAGTTCTAGCGGCTCGGGGGAGCAGTACTTC
V gene: TRBV20-1; J gene: TRBJ2-3; clone size: -; D gene: -; CDR3 protein: CSAFIRGHTQYF; CDR3 DNA: TGCAGTGCTTTTATAAGGGGCCATACGCAGTATTTT
V gene: TRBV5-1; J gene: TRBJ2-7; clone size: few; D gene: -; CDR3 protein: CASSDDRISYEQYF; CDR3 DNA: TGCGCCAGCAGCGACGACAGAATCTCCTACGAGCAGTACTTC
V gene: TRBV7-9; J gene: TRBJ1-1; clone size: once; D gene: -; CDR3 protein: CASSGGASSMNTEAFF; CDR3 DNA: TGTGCCAGCAGCGGGGGGGCCAGCTCCATGAACACTGAAGCTTTCTTT
V gene: TRBV15; J gene: TRBJ2-7; clone size: -; D gene: -; CDR3 protein: CATSRGDSNYEQYF; CDR3 DNA: TGTGCCACCAGCAGAGGAGACAGCAACTACGAGCAGTACTTC
V gene: TRBV3-1; J gene: TRBJ1-1; clone size: few; D gene: -; CDR3 protein: CASSQDLGLGTEAFF; CDR3 DNA: TGTGCCAGCAGCCAAGATTTAGGTCTGGGGACTGAAGCTTTCTTT
V gene: TRBV4-1; J gene: TRBJ2-7; clone size: few; D gene: TRBD2; CDR3 protein: CASGGGNEQYF; CDR3 DNA: TGCGCCAGCGGGGGGGGGAACGAGCAGTACTTC
V gene: TRBV29-1; J gene: TRBJ2-7; clone size: -; D gene: TRBD2; CDR3 protein: CSARLAGGYEQYF; CDR3 DNA: TGCAGCGCCCGACTAGCGGGAGGGTACGAGCAGTACTTC
V gene: TRBV10-3; J gene: TRBJ2-6; clone size: -; D gene: -; CDR3 protein: CAISDGGSGANVLTF; CDR3 DNA: TGTGCCATCAGTGATGGTGGCTCTGGGGCCAACGTCCTGACTTTC
V gene: TRBV5-1; J gene: TRBJ2-7; clone size: few; D gene: TRBD2; CDR3 protein: CASSTGLAGGGQRTYEQYF; CDR3 DNA: TGCGCCAGCAGCACGGGACTAGCGGGGGGCGGGCAGAGGACCTACGAGCAGTACTTC
V gene: TRBV4-2; J gene: TRBJ2-1; clone size: few; D gene: TRBD1; CDR3 protein: CASSQDLGTGGYNEQFF; CDR3 DNA: TGTGCCAGCAGCCAAGATCTAGGGACAGGGGGGTACAATGAGCAGTTCTTC
V gene: TRBV27; J gene: TRBJ1-1; clone size: once; D gene: -; CDR3 protein: CASSPIGTYTEAFF; CDR3 DNA: TGTGCCAGCAGTCCAATCGGGACTTACACTGAAGCTTTCTTT
V gene: TRBV20-1; J gene: TRBJ1-5; clone size: -; D gene: TRBD1; CDR3 protein: CSASRQGQIRNQPQHF; CDR3 DNA: TGCAGTGCGAGTAGACAGGGCCAGATTCGAAATCAGCCCCAGCATTTT
V gene: TRBV12-3/TRBV12-4; J gene: TRBJ1-2; clone size: -; D gene: -; CDR3 protein: CASSDDSRYGYTF; CDR3 DNA: TGTGCCAGCAGCGACGACAGTCGGTATGGCTACACCTTC
V gene: TRBV18; J gene: TRBJ1-1; clone size: -; D gene: TRBD1; CDR3 protein: CASSPRDRNLNTEAFF; CDR3 DNA: TGTGCCAGCTCACCCAGGGACAGAAACTTAAACACTGAAGCTTTCTTT
V gene: TRBV7-2; J gene: TRBJ1-2; clone size: -; D gene: -; CDR3 protein: CASSFTATAGAYGYTF; CDR3 DNA: TGTGCCAGCAGCTTTACCGCTACAGCGGGAGCCTATGGCTACACCTTC
V gene: TRBV20-1; J gene: TRBJ1-4; clone size: -; D gene: TRBD1; CDR3 protein: CSARSTGNLGGEKLFF; CDR3 DNA: TGCAGTGCTAGATCGACAGGGAACTTGGGGGGAGAAAAACTGTTTTTT